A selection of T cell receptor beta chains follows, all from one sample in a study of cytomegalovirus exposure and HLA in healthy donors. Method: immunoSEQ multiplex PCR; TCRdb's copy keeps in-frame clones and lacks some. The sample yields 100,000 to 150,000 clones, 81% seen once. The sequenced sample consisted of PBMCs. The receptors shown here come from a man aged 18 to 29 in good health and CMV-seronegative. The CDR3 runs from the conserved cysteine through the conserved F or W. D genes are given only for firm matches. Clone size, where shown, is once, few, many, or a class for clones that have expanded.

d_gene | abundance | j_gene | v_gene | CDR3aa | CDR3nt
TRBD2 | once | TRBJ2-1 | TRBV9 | CASSAQRGGGAYNEQFF | TGTGCCAGCAGCGCACAACGGGGCGGGGGTGCTTACAATGAGCAGTTCTTC
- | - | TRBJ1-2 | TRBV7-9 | CASSTPGPGYTF | TGTGCCAGCAGCACGCCAGGGCCTGGCTACACCTTC
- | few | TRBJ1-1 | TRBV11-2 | CASSKQGGGMNTEAFF | TGTGCCAGCAGCAAACAGGGAGGGGGGATGAACACTGAAGCTTTCTTT
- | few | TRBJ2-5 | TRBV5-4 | CASSLVGSQETQYF | TGTGCCAGCAGCTTGGTGGGCAGCCAAGAGACCCAGTACTTC
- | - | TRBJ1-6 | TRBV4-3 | CASSQDIWVGSRDSPLHF | TGCGCCAGCAGCCAAGATATATGGGTCGGGTCCAGGGATTCACCCCTCCACTTT
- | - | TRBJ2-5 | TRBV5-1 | CASSFLETQYF | TGCGCCAGCAGCTTCTTAGAGACCCAGTACTTC
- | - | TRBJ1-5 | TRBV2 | CASSDAGAGIQPQHF | TGTGCCAGCAGTGACGCAGGGGCCGGTATTCAGCCCCAGCATTTT
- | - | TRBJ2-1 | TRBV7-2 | CASSYSPAAYNEQFF | TGTGCCAGCAGCTACAGCCCGGCAGCATACAATGAGCAGTTCTTC
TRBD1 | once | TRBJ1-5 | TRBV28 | CASRGQFNQPQHF | TGTGCCAGCAGGGGACAGTTCAATCAGCCCCAGCATTTT
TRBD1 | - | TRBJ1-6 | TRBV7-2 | CASSLVPDRAPSSPLHF | TGTGCCAGCAGCTTAGTGCCTGACAGGGCCCCTAGTTCACCCCTCCACTTT
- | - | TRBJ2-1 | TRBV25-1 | CASSLSINNEQFF | TGTGCCAGCAGTCTTTCTATAAACAATGAGCAGTTCTTC
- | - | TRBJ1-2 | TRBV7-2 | CASSLTMTAEGYGYTF | TGTGCCAGCAGCTTAACTATGACAGCCGAAGGCTATGGCTACACCTTC
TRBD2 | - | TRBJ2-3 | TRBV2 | CASSVPTSGESTDTQYF | TGTGCCAGCAGTGTCCCGACTAGCGGGGAGAGCACAGATACGCAGTATTTT
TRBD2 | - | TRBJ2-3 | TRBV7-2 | CASSLVRLAGGSTDTQYF | TGTGCCAGCAGCTTAGTACGACTAGCGGGGGGTAGCACAGATACGCAGTATTTT
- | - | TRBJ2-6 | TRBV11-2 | CASSNRAGANVLTF | TGTGCCAGCAGCAACAGGGCTGGGGCCAACGTCCTGACTTTC
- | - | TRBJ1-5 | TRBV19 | CASSKGIKQPQHF | TGTGCCAGTAGCAAGGGGATCAAACAGCCCCAGCATTTT
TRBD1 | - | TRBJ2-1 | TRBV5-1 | CASSTQGSNEQFF | TGCGCCAGCAGCACACAGGGGTCCAATGAGCAGTTCTTC
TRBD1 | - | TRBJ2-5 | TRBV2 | CASSEDRGLETQYF | TGTGCCAGCAGTGAGGACAGGGGGCTTGAGACCCAGTACTTC
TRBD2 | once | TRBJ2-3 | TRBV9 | CASSVRRGGVDTQYF | TGTGCCAGCAGCGTAAGACGGGGGGGCGTGGATACGCAGTATTTT
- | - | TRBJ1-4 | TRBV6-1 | CASFTPADEKLFF | TGTGCCAGCTTCACCCCCGCGGATGAAAAACTGTTTTTT
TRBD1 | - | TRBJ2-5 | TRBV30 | CAWSQGRDRQETQYF | TGTGCCTGGAGTCAGGGGCGGGACAGGCAAGAGACCCAGTACTTC
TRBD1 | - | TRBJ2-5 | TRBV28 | CASRDRAQETQYF | TGTGCCAGCCGGGACAGGGCCCAAGAGACCCAGTACTTC
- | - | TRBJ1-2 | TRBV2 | CASSVRRGLGGYTF | TGTGCCAGCAGTGTGAGGCGGGGTCTGGGTGGCTACACCTTC
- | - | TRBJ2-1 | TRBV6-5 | CASSLGGGGQFF | TGTGCCAGCAGTTTGGGAGGGGGTGGGCAGTTCTTC
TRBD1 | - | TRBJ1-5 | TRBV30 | CAWSLDRRGNQPQHF | TGTGCCTGGAGCTTGGACAGGCGCGGCAATCAGCCCCAGCATTTT
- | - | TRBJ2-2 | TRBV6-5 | CASSYSETSNTGELFF | TGTGCCAGCAGTTACAGTGAGACTTCTAACACCGGGGAGCTGTTTTTT
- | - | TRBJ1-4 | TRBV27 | CASSLYLNEKLFF | TGTGCCAGCAGTTTGTATCTAAATGAAAAACTGTTTTTT
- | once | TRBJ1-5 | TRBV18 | CASSPYIDQPQHF | TGTGCCAGCTCACCATATATTGATCAGCCCCAGCATTTT
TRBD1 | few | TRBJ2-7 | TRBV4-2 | CASSEESTGGSYEQYF | TGTGCCAGCAGCGAAGAATCGACAGGGGGGTCCTACGAGCAGTACTTC
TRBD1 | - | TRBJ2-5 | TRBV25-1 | CASRGTGPRETQYF | TGTGCCAGCCGTGGGACAGGGCCTCGGGAGACCCAGTACTTC
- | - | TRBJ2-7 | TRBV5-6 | CASSPWTRTYEQYF | TGTGCCAGCAGCCCCTGGACAAGGACCTACGAGCAGTACTTC
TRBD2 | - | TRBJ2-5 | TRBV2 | CASRDPRGGLQETQYF | TGTGCCAGCAGGGACCCTCGCGGGGGACTCCAAGAGACCCAGTACTTC
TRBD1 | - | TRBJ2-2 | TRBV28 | CASSLGQGNTGELFF | TGTGCCAGCAGTTTAGGACAGGGGAACACCGGGGAGCTGTTTTTT
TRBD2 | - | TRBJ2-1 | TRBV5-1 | CASSLTFSGDNEQFF | TGCGCCAGCAGCCTCACCTTTAGCGGGGACAATGAGCAGTTCTTC
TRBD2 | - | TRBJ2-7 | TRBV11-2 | CASSFRASGGSFHEQYF | TGTGCCAGCAGCTTTAGGGCTAGCGGGGGATCTTTCCACGAGCAGTACTTC
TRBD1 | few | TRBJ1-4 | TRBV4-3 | CASRDRGATNEKLFF | TGCGCCAGCCGAGACAGGGGAGCAACTAATGAAAAACTGTTTTTT
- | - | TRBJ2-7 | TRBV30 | CAWRDLTSGQKSYEQYF | TGTGCCTGGCGGGACTTAACCTCGGGACAGAAGTCCTACGAGCAGTACTTC
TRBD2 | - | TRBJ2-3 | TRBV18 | CASSLKVSGGSPDTQYF | TGTGCCAGCTCCCTAAAAGTCAGCGGGGGGTCCCCAGATACGCAGTATTTT
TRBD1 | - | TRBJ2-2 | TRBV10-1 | CASSDARTGGPGRELFF | TGCGCCAGCAGTGACGCTAGGACAGGTGGTCCGGGGAGGGAGCTGTTTTTT
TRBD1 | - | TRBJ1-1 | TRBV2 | CASRGTGIEAFF | TGTGCCAGCAGGGGGACAGGGATTGAAGCTTTCTTT
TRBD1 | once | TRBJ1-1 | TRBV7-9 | CASSFLRQGNKNTEAFF | TGTGCCAGCAGCTTCCTAAGACAGGGGAATAAGAACACTGAAGCTTTCTTT
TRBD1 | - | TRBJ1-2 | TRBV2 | CALASGQGYGYTF | TGTGCGCTAGCCTCAGGACAGGGTTATGGCTACACCTTC
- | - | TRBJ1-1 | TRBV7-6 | CASSLVSLGGYKTENTEAFF | TGTGCCAGCAGCTTAGTTTCCCTGGGGGGATACAAAACAGAGAACACTGAAGCTTTCTTT
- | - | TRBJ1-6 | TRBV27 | CASSYTSSYNSPLHF | TGTGCCAGCAGTTACACTAGCTCCTATAATTCACCCCTCCACTTT
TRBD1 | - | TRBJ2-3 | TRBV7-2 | CASSFGDRGRRRPPDTQYF | TGTGCCAGCAGCTTTGGGGACAGGGGGCGAAGAAGGCCCCCGGATACGCAGTATTTT
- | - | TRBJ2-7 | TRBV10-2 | CASSDRSGTYEQYF | TGCGCCAGCAGTGATCGGTCAGGGACCTACGAGCAGTACTTC
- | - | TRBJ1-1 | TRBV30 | CAWSPQGHEAFF | TGTGCCTGGAGTCCCCAGGGGCATGAAGCTTTCTTT
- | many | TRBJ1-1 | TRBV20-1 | CSARGSTEAFF | TGCAGTGCTAGAGGCAGCACTGAAGCTTTCTTT
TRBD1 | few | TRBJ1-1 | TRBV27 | CASSTRGQGRMNTEAFF | TGTGCCAGCAGTACCCGGGGACAGGGGAGGATGAACACTGAAGCTTTCTTT